The 18 T cell receptor beta chains given below trace back to one sample, sequenced in a study of B cell selection in AIRE deficiency. The protocol was immunoSEQ multiplex PCR, while the TCRdb copy is restricted to in-frame clones and leaves out a portion. Here the sample spans 20,000 or so clones, nearly 95% being singletons. Regulatory T cells were sorted as CD4+CD25hiCD127low/negative cells. The sequenced material came from CD4+CD25+ Tregs sorted from PBMCs. The source of these receptors is a human donor in good health.

The chain combines TRBV5-4 with TRBJ1-4, with 9 bases lining up with TRBD1. CDR1 SGHNT and CDR2 YYREEE come from the germline V gene (reference sequence). Trimming removed 7 bases from V and 7 bases from J; junction bases left unmatched: 8. CDR3 length equals 14 residues. In nucleotides, the CDR3 is TGTGCCAGCGCATCCGGGACAGGGAGTGAAAAACTGTTTTTT. Translation gives CASASGTGSEKLFF.

The chain recombines TRBV5-1 with TRBJ2-3; D is uncertain. With 2 bases removed from V and 1 base from J, the gap between germline ends came to 8 bases. Germline CDR1 SGHRS, CDR2 YFSETQ. The CDR3 runs to 14 residues. The CDR3 sequence is CASSLIQGTDTQYF. CDR3 nucleotide sequence: TGCGCCAGCAGCTTAATCCAGGGCACAGATACGCAGTATTTT.

The J gene is TRBJ2-1, the V gene TRBV4-1, with 9 bases fitting TRBD2. The CDR3 runs 16 residues. The trim removed 4 bases at V and 8 bases at J, leaving 12 bases unmatched. Germline V gives CDR1 MGHRA, CDR2 YSYEKL. The CDR3 sequence: CASSPPPGTSIYEQFF. For the CDR3, the DNA is TGCGCCAGCAGCCCACCTCCCGGGACTAGCATCTATGAGCAGTTCTTC.

The rearrangement joins TRBV7-6 to TRBJ2-7, with D unresolved. CDR1 and CDR2 from the germline V gene are SGHVS and FNYEAQ. The CDR3 has 14 residues. V was trimmed by 9 bases and J by 5 bases, leaving 20 bases between them. The CDR3 is CASTYGPNSNEQYF. The CDR3 bases are TGTGCCAGTACATATGGGCCTAACTCGAACGAGCAGTACTTC.

V is TRBV5-5 and J is TRBJ2-3; D unclear. V was pared by 0 bases and J by 0 bases, with 5 bases between. Germline CDR1 is SGHKS and CDR2 is YYEKEE (reference sequence). The CDR3 spans 14 residues. The CDR3 loop reads CASSLVPSTDTQYF. In DNA, the CDR3 is TGTGCCAGCAGCTTGGTACCTAGCACAGATACGCAGTATTTT. Full variable domain (remainder filled in from reference TRBV5-5 and TRBJ2-3): DAGVTQSPTHLIKTRGQQVTLRCSPISGHKSVSWYQQVLGQGPQFIFQYYEKEERGRGNFPDRFSARQFPNYSSELNVNALLLGDSALYLCASSLVPSTDTQYFGPGTRLTVL.

The chain has TRBV2 and TRBJ2-7; 7 bases are shared with TRBD1. V lost 0 bases, J lost 0 bases, and 5 bases stayed unmatched. Germline V gives CDR1 SNHLY, CDR2 FYNNEI. The CDR3 covers 16 residues. This chain's CDR3 is CASSEAPGTASYEQYF. DNA for the CDR3: TGTGCCAGCAGTGAAGCGCCGGGGACAGCCTCCTACGAGCAGTACTTC.

The chain uses TRBV7-3 and TRBJ1-6; D might be TRBD1 (6 bases). CDR1 and CDR2 from the germline V gene are SGHTA and FQGTGA. This CDR3 comprises 13 residues. V was trimmed by 9 bases and J by 6 bases, leaving 12 bases between them. CDR3: CARAGTPNSPLHF. The CDR3 bases are TGTGCCAGGGCCGGGACACCTAATTCACCCCTCCACTTT.

This clone appeared a single time. The CDR3 sequence: CASRSQGGAGELFF. CDR3 sequence (DNA): TGTGCCAGTAGGAGCCAGGGTGGAGCCGGGGAGCTGTTTTTT. The chain uses TRBV19 and TRBJ2-2; weak D call: TRBD1 (5 bases). Germline V gene sequence: CDR1 LNHDA, CDR2 SQIVND (reference sequence). V lost 6 bases to trimming and J lost 6 bases, with 14 bases between them. The CDR3 sequence is 14 residues long. Full variable domain (rest looked up from reference TRBV19 and TRBJ2-2): DGGITQSPKYLFRKEGQNVTLSCEQNLNHDAMYWYRQDPGQGLRLIYYSQIVNDFQKGDIAEGYSVSREKKESFPLTVTSAQKNPTAFYLCASRSQGGAGELFFGEGSRLTVL.

The rearrangement joins TRBV2 to TRBJ2-5; D gene ambiguous. CDR3 length equals 11 residues. The germline V gene has CDR1 SNHLY and CDR2 FYNNEI. V lost 5 bases and J lost 2, with 3 bases in between. The CDR3 bases are TGTGCCAGCAGTTATCAAGAGACCCAGTACTTC. Translating it yields CASSYQETQYF.

The rearrangement joins TRBV5-1 to TRBJ2-1, with D unclear. The CDR3 is made up of 15 amino acids. The germline CDR1 and CDR2 sequences are SGHRS and YFSETQ. V was pared by 5 bases and J by 0 bases, with 12 bases between. The CDR3 loop reads CASRQTSSSYNEQFF. As DNA, the CDR3 is TGCGCCAGCAGGCAGACGAGCAGCTCCTACAATGAGCAGTTCTTC.

This chain uses TRBV10-1 with TRBJ1-1; possibly TRBD1 for D (6 bases). Germline loops: CDR1 WNHNN, CDR2 SYGVQD (reference sequence). The CDR3 spans 14 residues. V was cut by 0 bases and J by 5 bases, with 10 bases left in between. In DNA form, the CDR3 reads TGCGCCAGCAGTGAGTCGCAGGGGAGGACTGAAGCTTTCTTT. Translating it yields CASSESQGRTEAFF.

This chain uses TRBV7-6 with TRBJ2-3, with TRBD2 matching 9 bases. CDR1 and CDR2 from the germline V gene are SGHVS and FNYEAQ. The CDR3 consists of 17 residues. Trimming cost V 1 base and J 6 bases; bases outside gene matches: 11. CDR3 bases: TGTGCCAGCAGCTTAGGCCCGGTGAGCGGGGGGCTGGATACGCAGTATTTT. Translated, it gives CASSLGPVSGGLDTQYF.

The gene calls are TRBV28 and TRBJ2-1; TRBD1 is a possible D gene (8 bases). Deletions cut 5 bases from V and 6 bases from J, with 20 bases between. The CDR3 runs 16 residues. Germline values: CDR1 MDHEN, CDR2 SYDVKM. CDR3 sequence reads: CASSSRTGTTLNEQFF. The CDR3 bases are TGTGCCAGCAGTAGTCGGACAGGGACTACCCTCAATGAGCAGTTCTTC. The entire variable domain, with the rest obtained from reference TRBV28 and TRBJ2-1, is as follows: DVKVTQSSRYLVKRTGEKVFLECVQDMDHENMFWYRQDPGLGLRLIYFSYDVKMKEKGDIPEGYSVSREKKERFSLILESASTNQTSMYLCASSSRTGTTLNEQFFGPGTRLTVL.

This clone was recorded a few times. This sequence joins TRBV7-2 and TRBJ1-5; unclear D gene. The V and J ends lost 5 bases and 0 bases respectively, with 8 bases between them. CDR1 and CDR2 from the germline V gene are SGHTA and FQGNSA. This CDR3 is built from 14 residues. The DNA for the CDR3 is TGTGCCAGCAGCCCGACTGGTAGCAATCAGCCCCAGCATTTT. Amino acids: CASSPTGSNQPQHF.

The gene calls are TRBV7-9 and TRBJ2-5; D is unresolved. Germline V lookup: CDR1 SEHNR, CDR2 FQNEAQ (reference sequence). Trimming removed 3 bases at V and 4 bases at J, with 9 bases between. The CDR3 totals 13 residues. This CDR3 is CASSFLGGETQYF. The CDR3 DNA follows: TGTGCCAGCAGCTTCCTAGGCGGAGAGACCCAGTACTTC.

The rearrangement links TRBV27 to TRBJ1-4; D remains ambiguous. The germline V and J ends were trimmed by 6 bases and 0 bases, with 11 bases remaining between them. Germline V gene lookup returns CDR1 MNHEY and CDR2 SMNVEV (reference sequence). The CDR3 is made up of 15 amino acids. CDR3 protein: CASRGHSSTNEKLFF. The CDR3 DNA sequence: TGTGCCAGCAGGGGCCACAGCTCAACTAATGAAAAACTGTTTTTT.

The chain couples TRBV18 to TRBJ2-7; 7 bases line up with TRBD1. Trimming removed 6 bases from V and 3 bases from J; junction bases left unmatched: 8. The CDR3 totals 14 residues. CDR1 KGHSH and CDR2 LQKENI come from the germline V gene. As DNA, the CDR3 is TGTGCCAGCTCCCTGACACAGGGGAACTACGAGCAGTACTTC. Protein sequence: CASSLTQGNYEQYF.

The CDR3 here is CASNKQGGTEAFF. The CDR3 coding sequence is TGTGCCAGCAATAAACAGGGGGGAACTGAAGCTTTCTTT. The chain joins TRBV6-5 to TRBJ1-1; TRBD1 aligns across 8 bases. V shed 7 bases, J shed 5 bases, and the junction held 6 bases outside the gene matches. Looked up from germline, CDR1 is MNHEY and CDR2 is SVGAGI. This CDR3 region has 13 residues.